One and the same sample provided the 5 T cell receptor beta chains below, sequenced in a study of blood T cells in healthy people across ages. A second PCR of 7 to 11 cycles used a sample-barcoded 5' primer and a J-beta primer mix. TCRdb redid the calling of the 5' RACE reads with MiXCR, one entry per CDR3 protein. The sample shows hundreds of thousands of distinct CDR3 sequences, around 27% of them seen only once. These data are also associated with another study on T cells of mothers and their children.

Sequencing was carried out using blood. The origin of the receptors is a boy between 2 and 10 years old in good health.

The V call is TRBV20-1, the J call TRBJ2-5; TRBD2 matches at 10 bases. The J call may be incorrect, as the DNA end agrees better with TRBJ2-1. Germline V gene lookup returns CDR1 DFQATT and CDR2 SNEGSKA (reference sequence). This CDR3 has 15 residues. The CDR3: CSARDWASGSVGQFF. The CDR3 region has the DNA TGCAGTGCTAGAGATTGGGCTAGCGGGAGTGTCGGGCAGTTCTTC.

There are a few counts of this clonotype. This chain uses TRBV10-3 with TRBJ2-2; D gene unclear. The V gene lost 4 bases and the J gene lost 5 bases, with 5 bases spanning the gap. CDR1 is ENHRY and CDR2 is SYGVKD in the germline V gene. This CDR3 is 12 amino acids long. The CDR3 sequence is CAISARTGELFF. DNA for the CDR3: TGTGCCATCAGTGCCAGAACCGGGGAGCTGTTTTTT.

The gene calls are TRBV6-2 or TRBV6-3 and TRBJ2-7; D is unclear. The J call may be mistaken, given a closer DNA end match to TRBJ2-1. Germline V lookup: CDR1 MNHEY, CDR2 SVGEGT. The CDR3 spans 12 residues. Here the CDR3 reads CASSYLIYEQFF. For the CDR3, the DNA is TGTGCCAGCAGTTACCTTATCTATGAGCAGTTCTTC.

The chain couples TRBV5-1 to TRBJ1-1; D might be TRBD1 (5 bases). Germline CDR1 is SGHRS and CDR2 is YFSETQ. The germline V and J ends were trimmed by 0 bases and 8 bases, with 26 bases remaining between them. The CDR3 loop spans 18 amino acids. CDR3 amino acids: CASSLGPYRNRRTTEAFF. The CDR3 nucleotides read TGCGCCAGCAGCTTGGGTCCCTACAGGAACCGGCGGACCACCGAAGCTTTCTTT.

The chain is built from TRBV25-1 and TRBJ2-1; D call uncertain. CDR3 length: 13 amino acids. V gave up 2 bases and J gave up 4 bases, with 6 bases separating them. CDR1 MGHDK and CDR2 SYGVNS come from the germline V gene. CDR3 bases: TGTGCCAGCAGTGAAGCCGCGTACAATGAGCAGTTCTTC. This gives the protein CASSEAAYNEQFF.